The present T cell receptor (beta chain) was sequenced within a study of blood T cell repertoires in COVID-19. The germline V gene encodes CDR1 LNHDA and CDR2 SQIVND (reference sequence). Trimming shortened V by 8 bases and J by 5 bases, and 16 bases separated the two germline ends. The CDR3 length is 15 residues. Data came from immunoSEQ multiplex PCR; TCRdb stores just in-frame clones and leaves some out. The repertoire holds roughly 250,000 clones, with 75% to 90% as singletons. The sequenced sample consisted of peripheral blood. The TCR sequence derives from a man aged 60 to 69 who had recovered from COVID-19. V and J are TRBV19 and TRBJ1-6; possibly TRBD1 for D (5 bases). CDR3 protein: CASRDSDRDNSPLHF. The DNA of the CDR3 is TGTGCCAGTCGCGACTCAGACAGAGATAATTCACCCCTCCACTTT. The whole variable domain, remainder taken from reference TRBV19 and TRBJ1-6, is DGGITQSPKYLFRKEGQNVTLSCEQNLNHDAMYWYRQDPGQGLRLIYYSQIVNDFQKGDIAEGYSVSREKKESFPLTVTSAQKNPTAFYLCASRDSDRDNSPLHFGNGTRLTVT.